The next 31 T cell receptor beta chains were all read from a single sample in a study of shared clonotypes between healthy human individuals. TCRdb keeps only in-frame clones here, not all; method: immunoSEQ multiplex PCR. The data contain about 490,000 clones, roughly 85% of them singletons. Sequencing used PBMCs. The receptors stem from a woman in her thirties or forties in good health. Some clones in this sample may be carry-over from other donors' samples.

The chain links TRBV6-1 to TRBJ2-7; unclear D gene. Germline V CDR1 and CDR2: MNHNS, SASEGT. There are 14 residues in the CDR3. Trimming removed 2 bases from V and 0 bases from J, with 8 bases in between. The CDR3 loop is CASSEIESSYEQYF. As DNA, the CDR3 is TGTGCCAGCAGTGAAATAGAAAGCTCCTACGAGCAGTACTTC.

The CDR3 spells CASSKDGHSYEQYF. CDR3 bases: TGTGCCAGCAGTAAGGACGGACACTCCTACGAGCAGTACTTC. The chain employs TRBV5-8 and TRBJ2-7; possibly TRBD1 for D (5 bases). The CDR3 totals 14 residues. The ends were cut back, 5 bases at V and 0 bases at J, with 12 bases in the middle. The germline V gene has CDR1 SGHTS and CDR2 YDEGEE. Full variable domain (outside the CDR3, taken from reference TRBV5-8 and TRBJ2-7): EAGVTQSPTHLIKTRGQQATLRCSPISGHTSVYWYQQALGLGLQFLLWYDEGEERNRGNFPPRFSGRQFPNYSSELNVNALELEDSALYLCASSKDGHSYEQYFGPGTRLTVT.

V and J are TRBV6-5 and TRBJ2-7, with 7 bases matching TRBD1. From germline, CDR1 is MNHEY and CDR2 SVGAGI. The ends lost 5 bases at V and 4 bases at J; junction bases unmatched: 11. There are 15 residues in the CDR3. Here the CDR3 DNA reads TGTGCCAGCAGTAGAACCGGGACAGCGATTTACGAGCAGTACTTC. This translates into CASSRTGTAIYEQYF.

This clone occurred a few times. The rearrangement links TRBV5-4 to TRBJ1-2, with 8 bases lining up with TRBD1. The V segment lost 6 bases and the J segment 4 bases; nucleotides outside the gene matches: 8. Germline assignment: CDR1 SGHNT and CDR2 YYREEE (reference sequence). CDR3 length equals 14 residues. CDR3 sequence: CASNSQGATYGYTF. The CDR3, as DNA: TGTGCCAGCAACTCTCAGGGGGCAACCTATGGCTACACCTTC. The whole variable domain, remainder taken from reference TRBV5-4 and TRBJ1-2, is ETGVTQSPTHLIKTRGQQVTLRCSSQSGHNTVSWYQQALGQGPQFIFQYYREEENGRGNFPPRFSGLQFPNYSSELNVNALELDDSALYLCASNSQGATYGYTFGSGTRLTVV.

CDR3 sequence: CAWSAQVYEMSQPQHF. In DNA, the CDR3 is TGTGCCTGGAGTGCCCAAGTTTACGAGATGAGTCAGCCCCAGCATTTT. The chain recombines TRBV30 with TRBJ1-5; D uncertain. The CDR3 spans 16 residues. Trimming cost V 1 base and J 6 bases, with 19 bases left between them. Per germline, CDR1 GTSNPN and CDR2 SVGIG (reference sequence).

This chain links TRBV7-2 with TRBJ2-7; D might be TRBD2 (7 bases). Germline CDR1 reads SGHTA; CDR2 reads FQGNSA. There are 16 residues in the CDR3. V lost 6 bases and J lost 7, with 25 bases in between. This chain's CDR3 is CASRRGAAGEPKEQYF. CDR3 DNA: TGTGCCAGCAGACGGGGGGCGGCGGGAGAACCGAAGGAGCAGTACTTC.

CDR3 residues: CASSVGLSGYGYTF. CDR3 DNA sequence: TGTGCCAGCAGCGTAGGCCTTTCTGGCTATGGCTACACCTTC. The chain employs TRBV9 and TRBJ1-2; no firm D call. CDR3 length: 14 residues. Germline V gene data show CDR1 as SGDLS and CDR2 as YYNGEE. V gave up 0 bases and J gave up 4 bases, with 10 bases separating them.

This chain joins TRBV18 and TRBJ2-7; D perhaps matches TRBD2 (5 bases). V was shortened by 3 bases and J by 2 bases, with 8 bases between the two germline ends. There are 13 residues in the CDR3. Germline V gives CDR1 KGHSH, CDR2 LQKENI. DNA of the CDR3: TGTGCCAGCTCACCGGGGAGTACCTACGAGCAGTACTTC. It is translated as CASSPGSTYEQYF.

The chain has TRBV9 and TRBJ2-3, with 10 positions matching TRBD2. The J segment lost 2 bases and the V segment lost 1 base, leaving 1 base of the junction unmatched. This CDR3 is built from 15 residues. CDR1 and CDR2 from the germline V gene are SGDLS and YYNGEE. CDR3: CASSVLAGVTDTQYF. DNA for the CDR3: TGTGCCAGCAGCGTACTAGCGGGAGTCACAGATACGCAGTATTTT.

V gene TRBV9 combines with J gene TRBJ1-1; D call uncertain. The germline CDR1 and CDR2 sequences are SGDLS and YYNGEE. V was trimmed by 0 bases and J by 8 bases, leaving 11 bases between them. The CDR3 sequence is 13 residues long. Here the CDR3 reads CASSVAARGEAFF. CDR3 nucleotide sequence: TGTGCCAGCAGCGTAGCGGCCCGAGGAGAAGCTTTCTTT.

V gene TRBV9 combines with J gene TRBJ1-1, with no clear D. Germline CDR1 is SGDLS and CDR2 is YYNGEE. CDR3 length equals 17 residues. Trimming stripped 4 bases from V and 1 base from J, with 20 bases between. CDR3 region: CASSSLPAGSGNTEAFF. The CDR3, as DNA: TGTGCCAGCAGCTCCCTACCGGCGGGGTCTGGGAACACTGAAGCTTTCTTT. Full variable domain (outside the CDR3, taken from reference TRBV9 and TRBJ1-1): DSGVTQTPKHLITATGQRVTLRCSPRSGDLSVYWYQQSLDQGLQFLIQYYNGEERAKGNILERFSAQQFPDLHSELNLSSLELGDSALYFCASSSLPAGSGNTEAFFGQGTRLTVV.

The chain has TRBV30 and TRBJ1-2; weak D call: TRBD1 (6 bases). The germline gives CDR1 GTSNPN, CDR2 SVGIG (reference sequence). Trimming stripped 1 base from V and 6 bases from J, with 12 bases between. This CDR3 is 13 amino acids long. The CDR3 spells CAWSAQGSHGYTF. For the CDR3, the DNA is TGTGCCTGGAGTGCCCAGGGGAGTCATGGCTACACCTTC.

The rearrangement joins TRBV5-6 to TRBJ2-5, with D perhaps matching TRBD1 (6 bases). This CDR3 region has 13 residues. The germline gives CDR1 SGHDT, CDR2 YYEEEE. V was shortened by 3 bases and J by 4 bases, with 10 bases between the two germline ends. CDR3: CASSWDTSETQYF. CDR3 in DNA: TGTGCCAGCAGCTGGGACACCTCAGAGACCCAGTACTTC.

This chain joins TRBV28 and TRBJ1-5; 7 bases are a match to TRBD1. This CDR3 comprises 15 residues. In germline, CDR1 is MDHEN, CDR2 SYDVKM. J lost 1 base, V lost 6 bases, and 6 bases had no gene match. The CDR3 protein is CASSMEGASNQPQHF. Here the CDR3 DNA reads TGTGCCAGCAGCATGGAGGGGGCGAGCAATCAGCCCCAGCATTTT.

The chain uses TRBV27 and TRBJ2-1; D not resolved. This CDR3 is built from 13 residues. Trimming left V 0 bases short and J 12 bases short, with 12 bases between. Germline V gene data show CDR1 as MNHEY and CDR2 as SMNVEV (reference sequence). The CDR3 loop reads CASSLSTHRRQFF. The DNA of the CDR3 is TGTGCCAGCAGTTTATCGACACACCGACGGCAGTTCTTC.

The rearrangement uses TRBV4-1 and TRBJ1-1, with TRBD1 matching 8 bases. The V and J ends lost 1 base and 3 bases, in that order; junction bases with no gene match: 7. Germline lookup yields CDR1 MGHRA and CDR2 YSYEKL. CDR3 size: 16 residues. The CDR3 is CASSQVRGRVHTEAFF. The CDR3, as DNA: TGCGCCAGCAGCCAAGTCAGGGGGCGCGTTCACACTGAAGCTTTCTTT.

The rearrangement links TRBV11-2 to TRBJ2-7, with 10 bases that match TRBD2. J was trimmed by 4 bases and V by 5 bases; bases with no gene match: 11. Germline assignment: CDR1 SGHAT and CDR2 FQNNGV. The CDR3 is 16 amino acids. CDR3 sequence reads: CASSPGGSSGSYEQYF. CDR3 nucleotide sequence: TGTGCCAGCAGCCCTGGGGGCTCTAGCGGGAGTTACGAGCAGTACTTC.

The chain joins TRBV5-1 to TRBJ1-2, with D uncertain. Germline V gives CDR1 SGHRS, CDR2 YFSETQ. Trimming took off 0 bases at V and 8 bases at J, with 8 bases between the two ends. The CDR3 covers 12 residues. The CDR3 region has the DNA TGCGCCAGCAGCTTGGAGGCAGGCGGCTACACCTTC. It encodes CASSLEAGGYTF.

The chain links TRBV11-2 to TRBJ2-7; 8 bases fit TRBD1. V lost 5 bases, J lost 0 bases, and 6 bases stayed unmatched. The CDR3 is 15 residues long. CDR1 is SGHAT and CDR2 is FQNNGV in the germline V gene. The CDR3 nucleotides read TGTGCCAGCAGCCAGACAGGGGCCTTCTCCTACGAGCAGTACTTC. It encodes CASSQTGAFSYEQYF.

The J gene is TRBJ2-6, the V gene TRBV27, with a weak D call TRBD1 (5 bases). CDR1 is MNHEY, CDR2 SMNVEV, per germline (reference sequence). With 8 bases removed from V and 0 bases from J, the gap between germline ends came to 20 bases. The CDR3 runs to 18 residues. The CDR3 DNA reads TGTGCCAGCGGACAAACGGCGCCATACAGCTCTGGGGCCAACGTCCTGACTTTC. Encoded protein: CASGQTAPYSSGANVLTF.

At least ten counts were recorded for this clone. The gene calls are TRBV6-1 and TRBJ2-3; D possibly corresponds to TRBD2 (6 bases). V shed 4 bases and J shed 3 bases, with 8 bases lying between them. Germline-derived CDR1 and CDR2 are MNHNS and SASEGT. CDR3 size: 13 residues. This CDR3 is CASSARETDTQYF. CDR3 coding DNA: TGTGCCAGCAGTGCTCGGGAGACAGATACGCAGTATTTT.

The chain recombines TRBV28 with TRBJ2-7; 15 nucleotides match TRBD2. The germline CDR1 and CDR2 sequences are MDHEN and SYDVKM. V was pared by 5 bases and J by 0 bases, with 8 bases of the junction left unmatched. The CDR3 contains 18 residues. CDR3 in amino acids: CASSPWTSGRGPSYEQYF. CDR3 DNA: TGTGCCAGCAGTCCCTGGACTAGCGGGAGGGGACCCTCCTACGAGCAGTACTTC.

The genes are TRBV11-1 and TRBJ2-7; 7 bases agree with TRBD1. V was pared by 5 bases and J by 2 bases, with 6 bases of the junction left unmatched. The CDR3 runs 14 residues. CDR1 SGHAT and CDR2 FQDESV come from the germline V gene (reference sequence). The CDR3 region has the DNA TGTGCCAGCAGCCCCAGACAGGGTCCCTACGAGCAGTACTTC. This encodes CASSPRQGPYEQYF.

The chain joins TRBV7-4 to TRBJ2-7; D could derive from TRBD1 or TRBD2 (5 bases each). The CDR3 extends over 15 amino acids. V lost 4 bases, J lost 3 bases, and 16 bases lay in between. Germline-derived CDR1 and CDR2 are SGHVT and SQSDAQ. CDR3 in amino acids: CASSSFTGTGYEQYF. Written as DNA, the CDR3 is TGTGCCAGCAGCTCGTTCACCGGGACCGGCTACGAGCAGTACTTC.

The chain employs TRBV19 and TRBJ2-7; 11 bases match TRBD2. Germline lookup yields CDR1 LNHDA and CDR2 SQIVND (reference sequence). CDR3 length: 17 residues. The V segment lost 3 bases and the J segment 2 bases; nucleotides outside the gene matches: 9. CDR3 residues: CASSIMATSGDAYEQYF. As DNA, the CDR3 is TGTGCCAGTAGTATTATGGCGACTAGCGGGGATGCCTACGAGCAGTACTTC.

The chain has TRBV10-3 and TRBJ1-2, with a possible D match to TRBD1 (6 bases). The germline V and J ends were trimmed by 4 bases and 4 bases, with 19 bases remaining between them. CDR3 length: 16 residues. Germline V gene lookup returns CDR1 ENHRY and CDR2 SYGVKD. The DNA of the CDR3 is TGTGCCATCAGTGGGCAGGGGACCCTCTCCTTCTATGGCTACACCTTC. Amino acids: CAISGQGTLSFYGYTF.

V is TRBV19 and J is TRBJ2-3; 7 nucleotides line up with TRBD2. Trimming at V came to 5 bases and at J to 3 bases, leaving 11 bases not matched to a gene. This CDR3 is 16 amino acids long. Germline CDR1 and CDR2: LNHDA and SQIVND (reference sequence). CDR3 nucleotide sequence: TGTGCCAGTAGTTTCCGGTCTAGCGGAAGTACAGATACGCAGTATTTT. Translated: CASSFRSSGSTDTQYF. The variable domain in full, completed from reference TRBV19 and TRBJ2-3, reads DGGITQSPKYLFRKEGQNVTLSCEQNLNHDAMYWYRQDPGQGLRLIYYSQIVNDFQKGDIAEGYSVSREKKESFPLTVTSAQKNPTAFYLCASSFRSSGSTDTQYFGPGTRLTVL.

The genes are TRBV27 and TRBJ2-1, with a possible D match to TRBD2 (6 bases). CDR1 and CDR2 (germline): MNHEY, SMNVEV (reference sequence). This CDR3 is 16 amino acids long. Trimming took off 5 bases at V and 6 bases at J, with 20 bases between the two ends. CDR3 DNA: TGTGCCAGCAGTCGCTTTGGTGAGGGGACTTCCAATGAGCAGTTCTTC. Amino acids: CASSRFGEGTSNEQFF.

The chain is built from TRBV7-3 and TRBJ2-3, with D perhaps being TRBD1 or TRBD2 (5 bases each). This CDR3 has 15 amino acids. CDR1 SGHTA and CDR2 FQGTGA come from the germline V gene. Trimming left V 5 bases short and J 0 bases short, with 12 bases between. As DNA, the CDR3 is TGTGCCAGCAGCAGAGGGGCGGCTAGCACAGATACGCAGTATTTT. Amino acid sequence: CASSRGAASTDTQYF.

The chain is built from TRBV27 and TRBJ2-1; TRBD1 might be the D (5 bases). The length of the CDR3 is 16 residues. Germline CDR1 is MNHEY and CDR2 is SMNVEV (reference sequence). V was trimmed by 2 bases and J by 3 bases, leaving 14 bases between them. The CDR3 DNA reads as TGTGCCAGCAGTTTAACTCTTGGGGCCAGCTACAATGAGCAGTTCTTC. Amino acids: CASSLTLGASYNEQFF.

The chain recombines TRBV6-5 with TRBJ1-1; D remains unclear. Trimming took 6 bases from V and 1 from J, leaving 9 bases between them. CDR1 and CDR2 (germline): MNHEY, SVGAGI. The CDR3 loop spans 13 amino acids. The CDR3 coding sequence is TGTGCCAGCAGGGTACAGTGGAACACTGAAGCTTTCTTT. Protein product: CASRVQWNTEAFF.